The 7 T cell receptor beta chains below were found in one sample sequenced in a study of T cell changes during pregnancy in multiple sclerosis. Here immunoSEQ multiplex PCR was the method, and the copy in TCRdb shows in-frame clones only, minus some. The sample lists some 60,000 clones, around 93% seen once, with under 2% in the top ten. Specimen: peripheral blood, collected after pregnancy. The receptor source for this set is a female donor with multiple sclerosis, enrolled in a pregnancy study.

A remark on this clone: Its ends do not fully match the called genes, so a read error is possible. Other DNA sequences in this sample translate to the same CDR3. V gene TRBV2 combines with J gene TRBJ1-2; 9 bases match TRBD1. The CDR3 spans 15 residues. CDR1 SNHLY and CDR2 FYNNEI come from the germline V gene. The CDR3 DNA is TGTGCTAGCAGTCCGGACAGGGGTTTTAGCTATGGCTACACCTTC. It encodes CASSPDRGFSYGYTF.

V gene TRBV27 combines with J gene TRBJ2-7; D is unclear. The germline V gene has CDR1 MNHEY and CDR2 SMNVEV (reference sequence). The CDR3 sequence is 12 residues long. Trimming stripped 5 bases from V and 6 bases from J, with 11 bases between. CDR3 nucleotides: TGTGCCAGCAGTCTCTCCTCGGGCGAGCAGTACTTC. This translates into CASSLSSGEQYF.

In this sample, this clone turned up once. The V gene is TRBV27, the J gene TRBJ1-1, with a weak D call TRBD1 (6 bases). This CDR3 contains 15 residues. V shed 2 bases and J shed 2 bases, with 12 bases lying between them. Germline V lookup: CDR1 MNHEY, CDR2 SMNVEV (reference sequence). In DNA form, the CDR3 reads TGTGCCAGCAGTTTAATCTGGGGGCTCAACACTGAAGCTTTCTTT. Translating it yields CASSLIWGLNTEAFF.

The chain employs TRBV28 and TRBJ1-2; unclear D gene. V shed 10 bases and J shed 2 bases, with 11 bases lying between them. The CDR3 is 12 amino acids. Germline V lookup: CDR1 MDHEN, CDR2 SYDVKM. The CDR3 region is CAISTSNYGYTF. As DNA, the CDR3 is TGTGCCATCTCTACCTCCAACTATGGCTACACCTTC.

CDR3 DNA: TGTGCCAGCAGCGGCGTAGCGGGAAAAAGCACAGATACGCAGTATTTT. Residues: CASSGVAGKSTDTQYF. The chain couples TRBV9 to TRBJ2-3, with TRBD2 identical over 8 bases. The CDR3 contains 16 residues. Germline CDR1 is SGDLS and CDR2 is YYNGEE. Losses at the gene ends were 3 bases for V and 0 bases for J; bases not matched to a gene: 6.

CDR3 region: CASSYGTGRTDTQYF. CDR3 nucleotide sequence: TGTGCCAGCAGCTACGGGACTGGACGCACAGATACGCAGTATTTT. This sequence joins TRBV5-4 and TRBJ2-3; possibly TRBD2 for D (6 bases). V lost 3 bases, J lost 1 base, and 12 bases lay in between. This CDR3 is 15 amino acids long. Per germline, CDR1 SGHNT and CDR2 YYREEE (reference sequence).

The chain uses TRBV7-9 and TRBJ1-1; D remains ambiguous. V gave up 2 bases and J gave up 1 base, with 8 bases separating them. Germline V gives CDR1 SEHNR, CDR2 FQNEAQ (reference sequence). The CDR3 spans 14 residues. CDR3 in amino acids: CASSLLTGNTEAFF. The DNA of the CDR3 is TGTGCCAGCAGCTTATTGACGGGGAACACTGAAGCTTTCTTT.